This TCR beta chain appears in the sequencing data of a study of cytomegalovirus exposure and HLA in healthy donors. PCR primers comprised 60 Vbeta and 13 Jbeta primers. Some clones are missing from TCRdb's copy, which holds only in-frame ones; the method was immunoSEQ multiplex PCR. This table has 250,000 to 350,000 clones, about nine tenths appearing once. Unrecorded immune exposures were likely, despite nominal health at sampling. Deletions cut 3 bases from V and 1 base from J, with 15 bases between. The CDR3 totals 16 residues. Germline lookup yields CDR1 MDHEN and CDR2 SYDVKM. The specimen sequenced was PBMCs. This clonotype originated in a man aged 40-49 years in good health and CMV-seropositive. The chain combines TRBV28 with TRBJ1-1, with a weak D call TRBD1 (5 bases). The CDR3 coding sequence is TGTGCCAGCAGTTTTCCACAGGACGTGACGAACACTGAAGCTTTCTTT. The encoded protein is CASSFPQDVTNTEAFF.